The entry below gives a single TCR beta chain sequence along with its context. These data belong to a study of blood T cell repertoires in COVID-19. About the research overall: The origin of the acute and convalescent COVID-19 samples was the United States, Italy and Spain.

The study drew participants aged roughly 18 to 95 years from around 24 US areas. Participant-reported clinical history was the basis for cohort assignment. TCRdb keeps only in-frame clones here, not all; method: immunoSEQ multiplex PCR. Among around 270,000 clones listed, 80% to 90% were seen once. The V and J ends lost 7 bases and 4 bases respectively, with 19 bases between them. Per the germline V gene, CDR1 is SQVTM and CDR2 is ANQGSEA. The CDR3 has 15 amino acids. The gene calls are TRBV29-1 and TRBJ2-2; D might be TRBD1 (6 bases). The sequenced sample consisted of PBMCs or T cells enriched from blood (not recorded which). The source of this sequence is a woman aged 40 to 50 who had been exposed to COVID-19. CDR3 coding DNA: TGCAGCGGATCGATACAGGGCGCGAGCACCGGGGAGCTGTTTTTT. Encoded protein: CSGSIQGASTGELFF.